The 7 T cell receptor beta chains in this list originate from one sample, sequenced in a study of T cell responses to AZD1222 COVID-19 vaccine. Some clones are missing from TCRdb's copy, which holds only in-frame ones; the method was immunoSEQ multiplex PCR. The table has 150,000 to 250,000 clones, just over 90% seen once. This specimen consisted of peripheral blood, obtained 28 days after the second AZD1222 dose. These receptor sequences come from an adult who received the AZD1222 COVID-19 vaccine.

The chain has TRBV7-2 and TRBJ2-7, with D maybe TRBD2 (5 bases). Germline V gene data show CDR1 as SGHTA and CDR2 as FQGNSA. This CDR3 spans 15 amino acids. Trimming removed 2 bases at V and 2 bases at J, with 13 bases between. The DNA of the CDR3 is TGTGCCAGCAGCTTATCCAGGACGGGAACCTACGAGCAGTACTTC. Translated, it gives CASSLSRTGTYEQYF.

The chain uses TRBV4-1 and TRBJ2-7, with 9 nucleotides matching TRBD2. V shed 0 bases, J shed 9 bases, and the junction held 9 bases outside the gene matches. The CDR3 extends over 15 amino acids. The germline CDR1 and CDR2 sequences are MGHRA and YSYEKL. The CDR3 nucleotides read TGCGCCAGCAGCCAAGAAGTGGGACTAGCACCGTGGCAGTACTTC. Translating it yields CASSQEVGLAPWQYF.

The CDR3 nucleotides read TGTGCCAGCAGTCACAGCGGCCCCCAGCATTTT. Protein: CASSHSGPQHF. The gene calls are TRBV25-1 and TRBJ1-5; no definite D call. The CDR3 is 11 residues long. Germline lookup yields CDR1 MGHDK and CDR2 SYGVNS. Trimming stripped 5 bases from V and 10 bases from J, with 9 bases between.

The chain carries TRBV6-2 or TRBV6-3 and TRBJ1-5; unclear D gene. CDR1 is MNHEY, CDR2 SVGEGT, per germline. Trimming cost V 2 bases and J 3 bases, with 5 bases left between them. CDR3 size: 13 residues. The CDR3, as DNA: TGTGCCAGCAGTTACACCTCCAATCAGCCCCAGCATTTT. It specifies CASSYTSNQPQHF.

This chain connects TRBV4-1 to TRBJ2-7, with a possible D match to TRBD2 (6 bases). Trimming took 1 base from V and 6 from J, leaving 22 bases between them. Germline V gene sequence: CDR1 MGHRA, CDR2 YSYEKL. The CDR3 runs to 17 residues. The CDR3 DNA reads TGCGCCAGCAGCCAAGCGCTATCACCGGCGGTGGGGGGCGAGCAGTACTTC. Translated: CASSQALSPAVGGEQYF.

The J gene is TRBJ2-7, the V gene TRBV7-6; D might be TRBD1 or TRBD2, each matching 5 bases. The CDR3 covers 15 residues. From germline, CDR1 is SGHVS and CDR2 FNYEAQ. The V end was cut by 4 bases, the J end by 0 bases, with 13 bases between. CDR3 DNA: TGTGCCAGCAGCTATAGGGACGTCAGCTCCTACGAGCAGTACTTC. Translated, it gives CASSYRDVSSYEQYF.

The chain recombines TRBV28 with TRBJ2-7; possible D gene TRBD2, 6 bases. There are 13 residues in the CDR3. CDR1 and CDR2 (germline): MDHEN, SYDVKM. Trimming pared 6 bases from V and 4 bases from J, leaving 13 bases between. The CDR3 sequence is CASSPGLTYEQYF. The CDR3 DNA is TGTGCCAGCAGCCCGGGACTCACTTACGAGCAGTACTTC.